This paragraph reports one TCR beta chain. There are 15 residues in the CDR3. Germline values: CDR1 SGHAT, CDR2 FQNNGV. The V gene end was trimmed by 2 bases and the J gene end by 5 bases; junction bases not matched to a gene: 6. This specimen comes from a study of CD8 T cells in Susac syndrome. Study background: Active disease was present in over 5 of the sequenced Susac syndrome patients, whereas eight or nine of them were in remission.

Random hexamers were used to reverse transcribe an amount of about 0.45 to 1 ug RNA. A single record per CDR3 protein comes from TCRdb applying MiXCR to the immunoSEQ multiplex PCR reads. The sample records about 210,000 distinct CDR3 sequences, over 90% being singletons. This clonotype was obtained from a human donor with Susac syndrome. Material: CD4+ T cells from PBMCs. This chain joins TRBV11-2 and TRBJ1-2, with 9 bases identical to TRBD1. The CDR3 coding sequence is TGTGCCAGCAGCTTACGGGGACAGGGAGCGTATGGCTACACCTTC. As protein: CASSLRGQGAYGYTF.